The following is a TCR beta chain sequence with its context. Its specificity is unknown. Every patient experienced relapse after autologous stem cell transplantation, and brentuximab vedotin exposure varied. Produced via immunoSEQ multiplex PCR; TCRdb's table is partial and in-frame only. Of 15,000 to 20,000 clones listed, around 86% are singletons. The data were taken from a study of PD-1 blockade in classical Hodgkin lymphoma. Study at large: Patients were administered nivolumab (3 mg/kg intravenously) every 2 weeks. Study-wide results and limits: A significant rise in TCR diversity was seen by C4D1 for CD4+ cells but not for CD8+ cells.

This sample comprised peripheral blood mononuclear cells (PBMCs), obtained at baseline. This receptor was identified in a human donor with classical Hodgkin lymphoma.

The CDR3 bases are TGTGCCAGCAGTCGCCTGGACCTGAACACTGAAGCTTTCTTT. Translating gives CASSRLDLNTEAFF. This sequence joins TRBV2 and TRBJ1-1; D remains unclear. V was cut by 5 bases and J by 0 bases, with 10 bases left in between. CDR3 length: 14 residues. In germline, CDR1 is SNHLY, CDR2 FYNNEI.